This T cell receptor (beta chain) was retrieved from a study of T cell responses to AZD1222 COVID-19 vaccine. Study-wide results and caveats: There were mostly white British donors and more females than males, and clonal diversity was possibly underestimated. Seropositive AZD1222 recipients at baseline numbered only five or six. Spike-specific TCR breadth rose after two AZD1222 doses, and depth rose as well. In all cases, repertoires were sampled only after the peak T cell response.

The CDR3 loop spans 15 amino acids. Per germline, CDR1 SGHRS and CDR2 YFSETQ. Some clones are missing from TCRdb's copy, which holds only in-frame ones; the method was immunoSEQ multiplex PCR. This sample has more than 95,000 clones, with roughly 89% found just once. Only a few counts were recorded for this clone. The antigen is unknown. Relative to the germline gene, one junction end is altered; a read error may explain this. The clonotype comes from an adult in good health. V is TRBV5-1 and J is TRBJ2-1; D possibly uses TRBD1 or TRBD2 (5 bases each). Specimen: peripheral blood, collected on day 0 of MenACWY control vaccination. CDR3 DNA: TGCGCCAGCAGTTTGGGGGAATCAGGCTCCAATGAGCAGTTCTTC. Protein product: CASSLGESGSNEQFF.